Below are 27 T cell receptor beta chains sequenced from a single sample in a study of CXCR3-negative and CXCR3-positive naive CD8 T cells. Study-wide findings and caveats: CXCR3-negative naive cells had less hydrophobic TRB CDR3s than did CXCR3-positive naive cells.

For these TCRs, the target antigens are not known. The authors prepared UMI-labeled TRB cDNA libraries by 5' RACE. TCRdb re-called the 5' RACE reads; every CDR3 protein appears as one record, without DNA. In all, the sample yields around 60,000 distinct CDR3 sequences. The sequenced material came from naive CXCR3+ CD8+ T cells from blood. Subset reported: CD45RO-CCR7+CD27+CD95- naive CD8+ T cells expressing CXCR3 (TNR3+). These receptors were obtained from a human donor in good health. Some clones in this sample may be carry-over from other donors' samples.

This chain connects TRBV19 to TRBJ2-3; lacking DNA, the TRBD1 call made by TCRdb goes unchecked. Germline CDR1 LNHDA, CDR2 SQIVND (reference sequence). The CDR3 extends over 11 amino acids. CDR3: CATSAPDTQYF.

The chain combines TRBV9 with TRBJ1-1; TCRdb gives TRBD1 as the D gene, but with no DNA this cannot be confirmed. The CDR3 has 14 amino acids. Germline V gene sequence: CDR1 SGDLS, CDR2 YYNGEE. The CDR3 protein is CASSVKIGGDEAFF.

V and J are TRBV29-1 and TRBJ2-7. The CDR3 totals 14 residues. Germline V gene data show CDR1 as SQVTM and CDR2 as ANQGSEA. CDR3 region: CSVETPDKAYEQYF.

CDR3 sequence: CASSERLAGTQETQYF. The chain recombines TRBV11-2 with TRBJ2-5; the D call from TCRdb, TRBD2, cannot be confirmed without DNA. The CDR3 sequence is 16 residues long. Germline CDR1 reads SGHAT; CDR2 reads FQNNGV.

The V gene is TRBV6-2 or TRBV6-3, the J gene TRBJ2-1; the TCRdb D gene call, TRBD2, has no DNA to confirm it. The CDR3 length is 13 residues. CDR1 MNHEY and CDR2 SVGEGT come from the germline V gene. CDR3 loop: CASSYSSSGEQFF.

The CDR3 region is CASSQHPQDTQYF. The chain is built from TRBV14 and TRBJ2-3. Germline V gene lookup returns CDR1 SGHDN and CDR2 FVKESK. The CDR3 totals 13 residues.

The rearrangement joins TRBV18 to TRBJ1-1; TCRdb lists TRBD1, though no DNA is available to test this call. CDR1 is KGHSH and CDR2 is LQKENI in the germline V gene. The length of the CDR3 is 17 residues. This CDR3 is CASSGPAPDRTDTEAFF.

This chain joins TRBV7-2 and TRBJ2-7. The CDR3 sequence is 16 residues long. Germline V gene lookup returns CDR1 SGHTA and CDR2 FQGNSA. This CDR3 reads CASSLGGELSSYEQYF.

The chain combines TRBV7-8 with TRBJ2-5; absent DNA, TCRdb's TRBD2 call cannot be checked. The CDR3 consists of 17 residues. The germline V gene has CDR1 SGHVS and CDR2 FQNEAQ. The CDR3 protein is CASSRIPGLVHSETQYF. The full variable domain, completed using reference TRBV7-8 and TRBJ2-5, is GAGVSQSPRYKVAKRGQDVALRCDPISGHVSLFWYQQALGQGPEFLTYFQNEAQLDKSGLPSDRFFAERPEGSVSTLKIQRTQQEDSAVYLCASSRIPGLVHSETQYFGPGTRLLVL.

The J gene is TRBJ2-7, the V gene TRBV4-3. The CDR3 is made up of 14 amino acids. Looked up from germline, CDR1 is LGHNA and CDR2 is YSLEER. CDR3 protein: CASSHSGFSYEQYF.

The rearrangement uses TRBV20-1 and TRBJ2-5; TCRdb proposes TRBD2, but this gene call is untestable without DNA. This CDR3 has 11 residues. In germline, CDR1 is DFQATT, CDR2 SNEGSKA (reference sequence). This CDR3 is CSALGRETQYF.

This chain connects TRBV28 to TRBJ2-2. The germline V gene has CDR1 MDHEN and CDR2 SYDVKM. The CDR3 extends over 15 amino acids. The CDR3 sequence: CASSLLAGNTGELFF.

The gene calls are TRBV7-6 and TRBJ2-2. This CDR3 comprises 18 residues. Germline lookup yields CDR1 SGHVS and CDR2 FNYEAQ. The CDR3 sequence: CASSLAFLEGASTGELFF.

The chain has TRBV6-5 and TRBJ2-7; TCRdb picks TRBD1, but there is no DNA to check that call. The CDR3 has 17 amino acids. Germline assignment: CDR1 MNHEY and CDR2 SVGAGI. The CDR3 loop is CASSYSAVGGGRDEQYF.

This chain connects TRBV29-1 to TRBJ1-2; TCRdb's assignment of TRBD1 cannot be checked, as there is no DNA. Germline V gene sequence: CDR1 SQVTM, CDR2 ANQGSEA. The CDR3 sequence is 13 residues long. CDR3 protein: CSARDVSNYGYTF.

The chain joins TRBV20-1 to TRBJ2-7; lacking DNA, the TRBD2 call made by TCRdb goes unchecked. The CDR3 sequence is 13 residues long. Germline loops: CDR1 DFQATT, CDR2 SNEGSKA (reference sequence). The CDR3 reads CSARDKAGYEQYF.

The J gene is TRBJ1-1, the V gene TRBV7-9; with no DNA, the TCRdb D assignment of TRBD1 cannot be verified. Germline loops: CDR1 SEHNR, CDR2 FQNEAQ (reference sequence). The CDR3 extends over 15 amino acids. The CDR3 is CASSSWDRGETEAFF.

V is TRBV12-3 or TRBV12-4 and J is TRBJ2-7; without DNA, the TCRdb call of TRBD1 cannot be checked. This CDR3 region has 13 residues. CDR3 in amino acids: CASTDRGAYEQYF.

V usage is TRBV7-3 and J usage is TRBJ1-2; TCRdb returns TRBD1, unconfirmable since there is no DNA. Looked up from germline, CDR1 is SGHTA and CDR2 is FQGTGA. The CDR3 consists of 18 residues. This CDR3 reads CASSTSDGGPTNFYGYTF.

The chain's CDR3 is CASRGDHSSYNEQFF. The rearrangement joins TRBV11-3 to TRBJ2-1; the D call of TRBD1 rests on TCRdb alone, since no DNA is present to check it. In germline, CDR1 is SGHNT, CDR2 YENEEA. The CDR3 runs 15 residues.

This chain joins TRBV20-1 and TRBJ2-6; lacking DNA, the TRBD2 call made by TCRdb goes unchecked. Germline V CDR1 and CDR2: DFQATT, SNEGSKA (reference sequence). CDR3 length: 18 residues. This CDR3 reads CSALSTRDTWPGANVLTF.

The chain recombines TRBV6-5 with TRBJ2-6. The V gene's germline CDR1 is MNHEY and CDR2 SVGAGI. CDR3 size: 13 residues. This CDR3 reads CASSVFGANVLTF.

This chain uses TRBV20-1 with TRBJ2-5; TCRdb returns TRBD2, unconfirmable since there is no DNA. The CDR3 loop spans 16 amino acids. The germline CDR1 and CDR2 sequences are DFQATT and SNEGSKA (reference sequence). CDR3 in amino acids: CSAPATSEGPEETQYF.

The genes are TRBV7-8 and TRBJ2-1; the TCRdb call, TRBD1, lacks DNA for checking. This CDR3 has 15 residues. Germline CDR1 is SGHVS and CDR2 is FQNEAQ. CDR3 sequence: CASSEDEGAGNEQFF.

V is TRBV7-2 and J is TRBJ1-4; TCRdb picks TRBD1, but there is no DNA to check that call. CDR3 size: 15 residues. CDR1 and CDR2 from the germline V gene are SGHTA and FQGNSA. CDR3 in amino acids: CASSVNGGANEKLFF.

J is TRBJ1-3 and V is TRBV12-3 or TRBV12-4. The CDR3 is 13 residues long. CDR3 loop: CATREDSGNTIYF.

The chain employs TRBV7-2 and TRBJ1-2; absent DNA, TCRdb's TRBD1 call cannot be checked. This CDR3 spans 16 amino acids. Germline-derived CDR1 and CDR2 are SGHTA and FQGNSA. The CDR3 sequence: CASSLEPRGENYGYTF.